The 7 T cell receptor beta chains below were found in one sample sequenced in a study of tumor and adjacent non-tumor tissue in lung cancer. This sample's RNA came from whole unsorted tissue. Distant lung tissue was collected more than 3 cm away from the tumor edge. Three rounds of nested PCR, following a modified ARM-PCR protocol, produced the TCRbeta library. TCRdb reanalysed the multiplex PCR reads using MiXCR and keeps one entry per CDR3 protein. The sample holds about 75,000 distinct CDR3 sequences, around 70% seen once. Sequenced material: distant non-tumor lung tissue. Receptor source: a woman between 45 and 65 years old with non-small cell lung cancer.

Regarding this clonotype: The junction departs from the called germline gene at one end, perhaps through a read error. The chain uses TRBV20-1 and TRBJ2-7; TRBD1 matches 7 bases. The germline V gene has CDR1 DFQATT and CDR2 SNEGSKA (reference sequence). This CDR3 contains 12 residues. The CDR3 DNA is TGCAGTGCGTGGGGACAGCACGACGAGCAGAACTTC. Protein sequence: CSAWGQHDEQNF.

This rearrangement joins TRBV4-3 to TRBJ2-1; 11 bases agree with TRBD2. The germline V gene encodes CDR1 LGHNA and CDR2 YSLEER. The V and J ends lost 3 bases and 15 bases, in that order; junction bases with no gene match: 13. The CDR3 consists of 15 residues. CDR3 region: CASSQIAGGVNVRFF. The CDR3 DNA reads TGCGCCAGCAGCCAGATAGCGGGAGGGGTCAATGTGCGGTTCTTC.

As concerns this clonotype: This CDR3 fails to terminate in the conserved phenylalanine or tryptophan, so it likely reflects a read error. The V call is TRBV4-2, the J call TRBJ1-5; no firm D call. The germline CDR1 and CDR2 sequences are LGHNA and YNFKEQ. The CDR3 sequence is 15 residues long. CDR3 sequence (DNA): TGTGCCAGCAGCCAAGAAGCAGCAGACAATCAGGCCCAGCATTAT. Its translation is CASSQEAADNQAQHY.

Concerning this clonotype itself: Its ends do not fully match the called genes, so a read error is possible. This chain uses TRBV10-3 with TRBJ2-2, with TRBD2 as a possible D gene (5 bases). CDR1 and CDR2 from the germline V gene are ENHRY and SYGVKD. This CDR3 is built from 17 residues. The CDR3 reads CAISESKARTNAGELFF. The DNA for the CDR3 is TGTGCCATCAGTGAGTCGAAAGCTAGAACGAACGCCGGGGAACTGTTTTTT.

About this clonotype itself: Its ends do not fully match the called genes, so a read error is possible. CDR3 bases: TGTGCCAGCAGAGAGTCGCCCCGGGACAGACGCTCCTATAATTCACTCCTCCACTTT. Encoded protein: CASRESPRDRRSYNSLLHF. This chain uses TRBV6-1 with TRBJ1-6; TRBD1 matches at 7 bases. Looked up from germline, CDR1 is MNHNS and CDR2 is SASEGT. The CDR3 covers 19 residues.

This clonotype has just a few counts. The DNA of the CDR3 is TGTGCCAGCAGCTTCCTAAGCGGGCCAAGCACAGATACGCAGTATTTT. Its translation is CASSFLSGPSTDTQYF. The chain uses TRBV11-1 and TRBJ2-3; TRBD2 might be the D (6 bases). The CDR3 consists of 16 residues. In germline, CDR1 is SGHAT, CDR2 FQDESV (reference sequence). V dropped 3 bases and J dropped 0 bases, with 13 bases sitting between them.

The sample holds many counts of this clonotype. The genes are TRBV20-1 and TRBJ2-7; no definite D call. The CDR3 extends over 13 amino acids. V lost 7 bases, J lost 1 base, and 14 bases lay in between. The germline CDR1 and CDR2 sequences are DFQATT and SNEGSKA (reference sequence). The CDR3 sequence: CSVSRLGSYEQYF. For the CDR3, the DNA is TGCAGTGTAAGTCGTTTGGGTTCCTACGAGCAGTACTTC.